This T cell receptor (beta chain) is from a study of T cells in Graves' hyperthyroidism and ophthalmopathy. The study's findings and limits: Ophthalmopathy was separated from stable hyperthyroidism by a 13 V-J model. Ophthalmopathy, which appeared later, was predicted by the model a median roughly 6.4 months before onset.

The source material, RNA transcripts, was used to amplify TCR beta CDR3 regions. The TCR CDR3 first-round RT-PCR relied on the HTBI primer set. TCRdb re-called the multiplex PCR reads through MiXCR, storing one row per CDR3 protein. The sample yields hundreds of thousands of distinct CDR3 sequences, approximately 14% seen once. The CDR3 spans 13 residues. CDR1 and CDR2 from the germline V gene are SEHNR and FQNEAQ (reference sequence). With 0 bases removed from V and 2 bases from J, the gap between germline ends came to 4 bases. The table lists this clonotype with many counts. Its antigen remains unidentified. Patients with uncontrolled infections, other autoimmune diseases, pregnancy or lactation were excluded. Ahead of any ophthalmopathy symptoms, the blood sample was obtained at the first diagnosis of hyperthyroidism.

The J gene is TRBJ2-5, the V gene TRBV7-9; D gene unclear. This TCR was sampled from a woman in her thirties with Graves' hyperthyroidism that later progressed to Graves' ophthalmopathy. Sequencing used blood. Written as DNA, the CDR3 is TGTGCCAGCAGCTTAGCGGATCAAGAGACCCAGTACTTC. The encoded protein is CASSLADQETQYF.